The 19 T cell receptor beta chains below all came from one sample that was sequenced in a study of blood T cell repertoires in COVID-19. Only in-frame clones appear in the TCRdb table, and some are missing; sequencing was by immunoSEQ multiplex PCR. The repertoire consists of a few hundred thousand clones, with roughly 90% occurring once and the leading ten covering around a sixth. The sequenced sample was PBMCs or T cells enriched from blood (not recorded which). These receptors originate from a woman aged 25-40 years who had recovered from COVID-19.

The V call is TRBV3-1 (or the pseudogene TRBV3-2), the J call TRBJ2-7; 8 bases line up with TRBD2. The CDR3 is made up of 16 amino acids. The J segment lost 2 bases and the V segment lost 1 base, leaving 7 bases of the junction unmatched. Germline V gene lookup returns CDR1 LGHDT and CDR2 YNNKEL (reference sequence). CDR3 residues: CASSQGAPGLAYEQYF. The CDR3 DNA follows: TGTGCCAGCAGCCAAGGGGCCCCGGGACTAGCCTACGAGCAGTACTTC.

The gene calls are TRBV6-2 or TRBV6-3 and TRBJ2-1; the match to TRBD1 covers 7 bases. With V trimmed by 4 bases and J by 4 bases, 7 bases remained unmatched. The CDR3 has 15 amino acids. Germline V gene lookup returns CDR1 MNHEY and CDR2 SVGEGT. This CDR3 reads CASSLRQGGYNEQFF. The CDR3 region has the DNA TGTGCCAGCAGTTTACGACAGGGCGGGTACAATGAGCAGTTCTTC.

This chain links TRBV19 with TRBJ1-5; 10 nucleotides line up with TRBD1. With V trimmed by 5 bases and J by 6 bases, 16 bases remained unmatched. Germline lookup yields CDR1 LNHDA and CDR2 SQIVND (reference sequence). The CDR3 spans 18 residues. For the CDR3, the DNA is TGTGCCAGTAGTGTTCTCCAGGTCAGGACAGGGGGTGGTCAGCCCCAGCATTTT. Residues: CASSVLQVRTGGGQPQHF.

The chain uses TRBV7-2 and TRBJ2-7; TRBD2 matches 10 bases. With 2 bases clipped from V and 6 bases from J, the junction kept 4 bases outside the gene matches. The CDR3 has 14 residues. CDR1 is SGHTA and CDR2 is FQGNSA in the germline V gene. The CDR3 is CASSLSGGALEQYF. The CDR3 nucleotides are TGTGCCAGCAGCTTAAGCGGGGGGGCCCTCGAGCAGTACTTC.

The chain couples TRBV10-3 to TRBJ1-5; 7 nucleotides align to TRBD1. Trimming took 4 bases from V and 3 from J; bases not matched to a gene: 15. The V gene's germline CDR1 is ENHRY and CDR2 SYGVKD. The CDR3 spans 18 residues. CDR3: CAISAKAGGSSLNQPQHF. For the CDR3, the DNA is TGTGCCATCAGTGCAAAGGCAGGGGGATCTTCCCTCAATCAGCCCCAGCATTTT.

V gene TRBV10-3 combines with J gene TRBJ2-7; 10 nucleotides align to TRBD2. Germline CDR1 reads ENHRY; CDR2 reads SYGVKD. This CDR3 contains 13 residues. Trimming cost V 6 bases and J 3 bases; bases outside gene matches: 2. The DNA of the CDR3 is TGTGCCATCAGAGGACTAGCGGACTACGAGCAGTACTTC. Its translation: CAIRGLADYEQYF.

The chain combines TRBV5-1 with TRBJ2-6; 7 bases are shared with TRBD1. From germline, CDR1 is SGHRS and CDR2 YFSETQ. Trimming at V came to 0 bases and at J to 0 bases, leaving 0 bases not matched to a gene. The length of the CDR3 is 16 residues. CDR3 coding DNA: TGCGCCAGCAGCTTGGGGGACAGCTCTGGGGCCAACGTCCTGACTTTC. It translates to CASSLGDSSGANVLTF.

J is TRBJ1-2 and V is TRBV7-2; no clear D gene. There are 14 residues in the CDR3. Deletions cut 4 bases from V and 5 bases from J, with 14 bases between. Germline CDR1 SGHTA, CDR2 FQGNSA. CDR3 sequence: CASSSQGEFYGYTF. DNA of the CDR3: TGTGCCAGCAGCTCCCAAGGAGAGTTTTATGGCTACACCTTC.

This chain uses TRBV5-6 with TRBJ1-1, with D perhaps TRBD1 (5 bases). This CDR3 region has 13 residues. Germline V gene data show CDR1 as SGHDT and CDR2 as YYEEEE. The V and J ends lost 4 bases and 5 bases respectively, with 12 bases between them. CDR3 amino acids: CASSGRGMTEAFF. The CDR3 DNA is TGTGCCAGCAGCGGGAGGGGTATGACTGAAGCTTTCTTT.

J is TRBJ1-3 and V is TRBV6-2 or TRBV6-3; tentative D call: TRBD1 (6 bases). V gave up 6 bases and J gave up 4 bases, with 22 bases separating them. The CDR3 totals 17 residues. Germline CDR1 is MNHEY and CDR2 is SVGEGT. This CDR3 reads CASSPRAGAVRGNTIYF. In DNA, the CDR3 is TGTGCCAGCAGCCCTCGGGCAGGGGCCGTAAGGGGAAACACCATATATTTT.

J is TRBJ2-2 and V is TRBV2, with TRBD2 matching over 13 bases. Germline CDR1 is SNHLY and CDR2 is FYNNEI. The V and J ends lost 7 bases and 6 bases, in that order; junction bases with no gene match: 5. This CDR3 contains 15 residues. The CDR3 region is CASTWTSGSSGELFF. CDR3 nucleotide sequence: TGTGCCAGCACTTGGACTAGCGGGAGTTCCGGGGAGCTGTTTTTT.

This sequence joins TRBV27 and TRBJ1-5; TRBD1 might be the D (5 bases). Trimming pared 1 base from V and 2 bases from J, leaving 9 bases between. This CDR3 has 15 residues. Germline lookup yields CDR1 MNHEY and CDR2 SMNVEV (reference sequence). CDR3 amino acids: CASSLYPGGNQPQHF. CDR3 DNA: TGTGCCAGCAGTTTATATCCGGGGGGCAATCAGCCCCAGCATTTT.

V is TRBV4-1 and J is TRBJ2-3, with D perhaps TRBD1 (5 bases). V was clipped by 3 bases and J by 0 bases, with 7 bases between them. CDR1 is MGHRA and CDR2 is YSYEKL in the germline V gene. This CDR3 spans 14 amino acids. The CDR3: CASSQPGSTDTQYF. The CDR3 DNA is TGCGCCAGCAGCCAGCCAGGGAGCACAGATACGCAGTATTTT.

This chain uses TRBV27 with TRBJ1-5; D uncertain. Germline values: CDR1 MNHEY, CDR2 SMNVEV (reference sequence). V lost 2 bases and J lost 7, with 9 bases in between. The CDR3 extends over 13 amino acids. As DNA, the CDR3 is TGTGCCAGCAGTTTAGGCGCGGGACAGCCCCAGCATTTT. Amino acid sequence: CASSLGAGQPQHF.

This chain joins TRBV5-6 and TRBJ1-2; 10 bases match TRBD1. After removal of 4 bases from V and 1 base from J, the junction contained 16 bases not matched to a gene. This CDR3 is built from 19 residues. Germline values: CDR1 SGHDT, CDR2 YYEEEE. CDR3 residues: CASSRVVPGQGMVNYGYTF. CDR3 DNA: TGTGCCAGCAGCCGCGTCGTCCCGGGACAGGGGATGGTTAACTATGGCTACACCTTC.

V usage is TRBV11-3 and J usage is TRBJ1-1; D is possibly TRBD1 (6 bases). In germline, CDR1 is SGHNT, CDR2 YENEEA. The CDR3 sequence is 13 residues long. Trimming pared 8 bases from V and 4 bases from J, leaving 14 bases between. Here the CDR3 DNA reads TGTGCCAGCGGAAACAGGGTGGCCACTGAAGCTTTCTTT. Amino acid sequence: CASGNRVATEAFF.

This clone was observed a single time. This sequence joins TRBV28 and TRBJ2-1; TRBD1 aligns across 7 bases. The CDR3 loop spans 15 amino acids. V trimming: 2 bases; J trimming: 8 bases; junction bases outside the gene matches: 9. CDR1 is MDHEN and CDR2 is SYDVKM in the germline V gene. CDR3 DNA: TGTGCCAGCAGTTTAGCCCGGACAGGTCTGGATGAGCAGTTCTTC. Its protein product is CASSLARTGLDEQFF.

This clone came up once. V and J are TRBV11-2 and TRBJ2-3; 9 bases are shared with TRBD2. Germline values: CDR1 SGHAT, CDR2 FQNNGV. The length of the CDR3 is 17 residues. With 3 bases clipped from V and 3 bases from J, the junction kept 10 bases outside the gene matches. CDR3 DNA sequence: TGTGCCAGCAGCTTCGATGGGTTTAGCGGGAGAACAGATACGCAGTATTTT. Amino acids: CASSFDGFSGRTDTQYF.

This chain joins TRBV14 and TRBJ2-3; no reliable D call. Deletions cut 4 bases from V and 4 bases from J, with 18 bases between. Germline V gives CDR1 SGHDN, CDR2 FVKESK. This CDR3 has 16 residues. The CDR3 DNA reads TGTGCCAGCAGCCCCCTTTACAGATCGAGAGCAGATACGCAGTATTTT. As protein: CASSPLYRSRADTQYF.